The 16 T cell receptor beta chains listed next were all sequenced from one sample in a study of OX40 agonist ivuxolimab in advanced cancers. Profiling relied on immunoSEQ multiplex PCR, and the TCRdb table lists in-frame clones only, not all of them. The repertoire holds 60,000 to 75,000 clones, 88% seen once, with approximately 2.5% in the top ten. The starting material was CD4+ or CD8+ T cells sorted from blood, obtained in a trial of the OX40 agonist ivuxolimab. These TCRs come from an adult with an advanced solid tumor such as melanoma, head and neck, liver or kidney cancer.

The rearrangement links TRBV2 to TRBJ1-5, with 10 positions matching TRBD1. J lost 7 bases, V lost 6 bases, and 6 bases had no gene match. The CDR3 has 14 amino acids. The germline CDR1 and CDR2 sequences are SNHLY and FYNNEI. CDR3 DNA sequence: TGTGCCAGCAGCCCGCGGACAGGGGGACAGCCCCAGCATTTT. It encodes CASSPRTGGQPQHF.

This clone has a single count. The genes are TRBV29-1 and TRBJ1-1, with 11 nucleotides matching TRBD1. Germline V lookup: CDR1 SQVTM, CDR2 ANQGSEA. V shed 3 bases, J shed 5 bases, and the junction held 8 bases outside the gene matches. The CDR3 loop spans 15 amino acids. In DNA form, the CDR3 reads TGCAGCGTTGACTATCGGGACAGGGGGTTGACTGAAGCTTTCTTT. Translation: CSVDYRDRGLTEAFF.

The genes are TRBV7-9 and TRBJ2-1; D remains unclear. CDR3 size: 14 residues. Germline-derived CDR1 and CDR2 are SEHNR and FQNEAQ (reference sequence). Trimming removed 5 bases from V and 5 bases from J, with 13 bases in between. The CDR3 bases are TGTGCCAGCAGCGCCACACCGTTAGACAATGAGCAGTTCTTC. Protein: CASSATPLDNEQFF.

The chain couples TRBV5-1 to TRBJ2-7; D assignment may be TRBD1 or TRBD2 (5 bases each). Trimming removed 5 bases at V and 4 bases at J, with 10 bases between. There are 12 residues in the CDR3. Germline loops: CDR1 SGHRS, CDR2 YFSETQ. CDR3 in amino acids: CASSGDGYEQYF. DNA of the CDR3: TGCGCCAGCAGTGGGGACGGGTACGAGCAGTACTTC. Supplemented by reference TRBV5-1 and TRBJ2-7, the full variable domain reads KAGVTQTPRYLIKTRGQQVTLSCSPISGHRSVSWYQQTPGQGLQFLFEYFSETQRNKGNFPGRFSGRQFSNSRSEMNVSTLELGDSALYLCASSGDGYEQYFGPGTRLTVT.

The V call is TRBV28, the J call TRBJ1-2; possible D gene TRBD1, 5 bases. V was clipped by 6 bases and J by 5 bases, with 16 bases between them. The CDR3 extends over 14 amino acids. Germline CDR1 is MDHEN and CDR2 is SYDVKM. CDR3 residues: CASSSTDRGYGYTF. The CDR3 region has the DNA TGTGCCAGCAGCTCCACCGACAGAGGATATGGCTACACCTTC.

The rearrangement links TRBV6-1 to TRBJ2-4, with 8 bases identical to TRBD1. CDR1 and CDR2 from the germline V gene are MNHNS and SASEGT. CDR3 size: 15 residues. V dropped 1 base and J dropped 8; count of bases not matched to a gene: 7. CDR3: CASSEEGRGLDIQYF. In DNA form, the CDR3 reads TGTGCCAGCAGTGAAGAGGGCAGGGGGCTGGACATTCAGTACTTC.

CDR3: CASSSRTGGYEQYF. The CDR3 DNA follows: TGTGCCAGCAGCTCTCGGACAGGGGGATACGAGCAGTACTTC. The chain is built from TRBV7-2 and TRBJ2-7; 10 nucleotides align to TRBD1. The CDR3 totals 14 residues. The V segment lost 4 bases and the J segment 4 bases; nucleotides outside the gene matches: 4. Germline V CDR1 and CDR2: SGHTA, FQGNSA.

J is TRBJ2-5 and V is TRBV2, with 13 bases identical to TRBD2. CDR3 length: 16 residues. Trimming removed 6 bases from V and 3 bases from J; junction bases left unmatched: 7. CDR1 and CDR2 (germline): SNHLY, FYNNEI. The CDR3 spells CASRHGTSGVEETQYF. DNA for the CDR3: TGTGCCAGCAGGCACGGGACTAGCGGGGTGGAAGAGACCCAGTACTTC.

The chain joins TRBV15 to TRBJ1-4, with 7 bases lining up with TRBD1. With V trimmed by 5 bases and J by 7 bases, 10 bases remained unmatched. The CDR3 is made up of 15 amino acids. Germline CDR1 LNHNV, CDR2 YYDKDF (reference sequence). CDR3 in amino acids: CATSSGTEASEKLFF. CDR3 DNA sequence: TGTGCCACCAGCTCCGGGACAGAAGCTTCTGAAAAACTGTTTTTT.

This rearrangement joins TRBV28 to TRBJ1-2; a possible D gene is TRBD1 (6 bases). Germline-derived CDR1 and CDR2 are MDHEN and SYDVKM. The germline V and J ends were trimmed by 6 bases and 2 bases, with 10 bases remaining between them. The CDR3 contains 13 residues. The CDR3 spells CASSPDRNYGYTF. CDR3 DNA sequence: TGTGCCAGCAGCCCGGACAGAAACTATGGCTACACCTTC.

The CDR3 DNA is TGTGCCAGTAGTATGCAGGGTTTATCGCAGTATTTT. Its protein is CASSMQGLSQYF. This chain uses TRBV19 with TRBJ2-3; tentatively, D is TRBD1 (5 bases). The V gene lost 3 bases and the J gene lost 10 bases, with 11 bases spanning the gap. Germline V lookup: CDR1 LNHDA, CDR2 SQIVND (reference sequence). This CDR3 has 12 amino acids.

This chain connects TRBV10-3 to TRBJ2-5; TRBD2 agrees at 14 bases. The germline V gene encodes CDR1 ENHRY and CDR2 SYGVKD. With 4 bases clipped from V and 4 bases from J, the junction kept 5 bases outside the gene matches. This CDR3 has 16 residues. The CDR3 sequence is CAISAGLAGGGETQYF. The CDR3 bases are TGTGCCATCAGTGCCGGACTAGCGGGGGGTGGAGAGACCCAGTACTTC.

This clone came up a few times. The V gene is TRBV4-1, the J gene TRBJ2-7; 7 nucleotides match TRBD1. The CDR3 runs to 15 residues. Germline trimming cut 0 bases from V and 0 bases from J; bases unmatched to any gene: 2. Germline V gives CDR1 MGHRA, CDR2 YSYEKL. The CDR3 DNA reads TGCGCCAGCAGCCAAGAAGGGACAGCCTCCTACGAGCAGTACTTC. Protein sequence: CASSQEGTASYEQYF.

The chain has TRBV5-5 and TRBJ2-6; 9 bases are a match to TRBD1. Germline-derived CDR1 and CDR2 are SGHKS and YYEKEE (reference sequence). Trimming at V came to 5 bases and at J to 2 bases, leaving 2 bases not matched to a gene. This CDR3 is built from 15 residues. CDR3 in amino acids: CASSTGGTGANVLTF. The DNA for the CDR3 is TGTGCCAGCAGTACAGGGGGCACTGGGGCCAACGTCCTGACTTTC.

The chain couples TRBV10-3 to TRBJ1-1; maybe TRBD1 (6 bases). V was trimmed by 1 base and J by 10 bases, leaving 10 bases between them. The CDR3 spans 12 residues. Germline-derived CDR1 and CDR2 are ENHRY and SYGVKD. The CDR3: CAISELGARAFF. As DNA, the CDR3 is TGTGCCATCAGTGAGTTGGGGGCGCGAGCTTTCTTT.

The J gene is TRBJ1-2, the V gene TRBV28, with D possibly being TRBD1 (5 bases). The germline gives CDR1 MDHEN, CDR2 SYDVKM. The CDR3 is 15 residues long. V lost 6 bases to trimming and J lost 5 bases, with 19 bases between them. DNA of the CDR3: TGTGCCAGCAGAAATGGCGGACAAGGCTATTATGGCTACACCTTC. Protein: CASRNGGQGYYGYTF.